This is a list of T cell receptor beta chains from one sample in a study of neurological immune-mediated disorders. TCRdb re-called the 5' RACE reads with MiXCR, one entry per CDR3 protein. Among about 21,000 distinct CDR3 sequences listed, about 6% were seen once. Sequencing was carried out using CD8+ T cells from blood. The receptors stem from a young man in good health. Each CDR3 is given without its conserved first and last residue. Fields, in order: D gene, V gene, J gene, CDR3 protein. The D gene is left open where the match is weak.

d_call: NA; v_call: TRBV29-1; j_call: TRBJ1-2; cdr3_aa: SVEDSSYGYT
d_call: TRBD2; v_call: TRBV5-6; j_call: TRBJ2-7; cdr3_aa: ASRHTGGLFYEQY
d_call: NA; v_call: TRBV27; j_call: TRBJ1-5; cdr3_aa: ASRPRDPNQPQH
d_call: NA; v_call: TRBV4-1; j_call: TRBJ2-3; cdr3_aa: ASSQGVFKADTQY
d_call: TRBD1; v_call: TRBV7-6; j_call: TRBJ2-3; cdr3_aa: ASSFAGGFTDTQY
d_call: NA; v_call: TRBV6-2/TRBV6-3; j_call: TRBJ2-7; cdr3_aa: ASSYAGPYYEQY
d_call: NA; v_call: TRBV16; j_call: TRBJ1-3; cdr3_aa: ASSQPTGNSGNTIY
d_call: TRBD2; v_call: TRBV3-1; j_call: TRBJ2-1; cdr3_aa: ASSSGLAGAGEQF
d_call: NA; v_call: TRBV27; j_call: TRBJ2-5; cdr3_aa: ASKIGRWGETQY
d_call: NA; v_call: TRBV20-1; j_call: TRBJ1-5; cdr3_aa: SAKDGGYSNQPQH
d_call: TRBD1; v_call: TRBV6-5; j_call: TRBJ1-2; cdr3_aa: ASSWTGTGYGYT
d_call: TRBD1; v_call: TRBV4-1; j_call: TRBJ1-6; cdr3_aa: ASSQPTGGSSPLH
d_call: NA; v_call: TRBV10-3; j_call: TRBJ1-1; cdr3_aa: AISPDGVGKAF
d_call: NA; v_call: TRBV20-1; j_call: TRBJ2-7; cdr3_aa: SAGARADTYEQY
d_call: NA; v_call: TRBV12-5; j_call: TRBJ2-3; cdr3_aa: ASGFSDTQY
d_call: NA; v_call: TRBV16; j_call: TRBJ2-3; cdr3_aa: ASSLRADTQY
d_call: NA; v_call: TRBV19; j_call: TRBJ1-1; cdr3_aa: ASRWGSMNTEAF
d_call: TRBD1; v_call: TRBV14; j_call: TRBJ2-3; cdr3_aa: ASSQGQGPDTQY
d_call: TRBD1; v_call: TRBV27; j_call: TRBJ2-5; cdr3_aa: ASSSGTAQETQY
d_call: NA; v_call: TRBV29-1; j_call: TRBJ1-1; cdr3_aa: SVDLIGPRVNTEAF
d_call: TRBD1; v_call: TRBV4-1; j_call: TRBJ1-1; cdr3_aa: ASSLDRAVDTEAF
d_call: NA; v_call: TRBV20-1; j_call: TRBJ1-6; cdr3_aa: SARDSVWVNNSPLH
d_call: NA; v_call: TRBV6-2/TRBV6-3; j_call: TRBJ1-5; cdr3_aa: ASSWSRNQPQH
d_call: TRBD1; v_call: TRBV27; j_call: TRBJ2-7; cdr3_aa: ASSPATGVHEQY
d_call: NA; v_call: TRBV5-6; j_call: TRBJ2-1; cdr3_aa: ASSLYTGTPRGNEQF
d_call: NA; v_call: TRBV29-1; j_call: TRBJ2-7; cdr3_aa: SVGATQGEQY
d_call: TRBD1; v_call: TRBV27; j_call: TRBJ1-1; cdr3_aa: ASTGTTGLWTEAF
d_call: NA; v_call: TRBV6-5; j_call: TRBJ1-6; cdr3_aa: ASRRDLNNSPLH
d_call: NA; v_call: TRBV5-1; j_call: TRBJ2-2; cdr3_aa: ASSLGRGTGELF
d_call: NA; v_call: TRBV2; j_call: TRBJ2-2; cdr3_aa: ASRGVSEELF
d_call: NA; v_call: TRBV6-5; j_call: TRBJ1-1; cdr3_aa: ASSYFGDTEAF
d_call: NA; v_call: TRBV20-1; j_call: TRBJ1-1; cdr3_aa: SAYDWDPNTEAF
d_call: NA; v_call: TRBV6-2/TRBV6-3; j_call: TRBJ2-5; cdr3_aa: ASSYSPLERLTYPQETQY
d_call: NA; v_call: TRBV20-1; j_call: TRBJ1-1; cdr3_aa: RSGSLNTEAF
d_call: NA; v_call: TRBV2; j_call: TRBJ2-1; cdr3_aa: ASNLLDNEQF
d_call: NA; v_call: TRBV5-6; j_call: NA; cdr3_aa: ASSLGGVREQY
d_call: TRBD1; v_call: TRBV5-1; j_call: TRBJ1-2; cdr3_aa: ASSFRDRSYYGYT
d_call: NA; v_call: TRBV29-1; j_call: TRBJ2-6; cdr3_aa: SVVGSGANVLT
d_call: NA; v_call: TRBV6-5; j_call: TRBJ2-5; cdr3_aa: ASSYSRVRGWETQY
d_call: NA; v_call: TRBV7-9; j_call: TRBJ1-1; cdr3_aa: ASSLAIQAEAF